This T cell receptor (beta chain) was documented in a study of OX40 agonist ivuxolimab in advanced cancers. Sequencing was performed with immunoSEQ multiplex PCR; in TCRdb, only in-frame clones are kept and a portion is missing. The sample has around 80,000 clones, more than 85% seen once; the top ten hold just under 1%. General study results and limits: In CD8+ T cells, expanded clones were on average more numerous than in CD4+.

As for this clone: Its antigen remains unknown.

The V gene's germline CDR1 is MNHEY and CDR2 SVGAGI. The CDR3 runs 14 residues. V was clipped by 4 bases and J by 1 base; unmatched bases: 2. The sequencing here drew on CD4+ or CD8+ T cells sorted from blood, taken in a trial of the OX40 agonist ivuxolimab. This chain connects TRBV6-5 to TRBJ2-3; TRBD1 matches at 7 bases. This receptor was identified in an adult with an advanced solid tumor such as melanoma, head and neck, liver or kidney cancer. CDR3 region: CASSFQGGTDTQYF. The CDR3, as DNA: TGTGCCAGCAGTTTTCAGGGGGGCACAGATACGCAGTATTTT.